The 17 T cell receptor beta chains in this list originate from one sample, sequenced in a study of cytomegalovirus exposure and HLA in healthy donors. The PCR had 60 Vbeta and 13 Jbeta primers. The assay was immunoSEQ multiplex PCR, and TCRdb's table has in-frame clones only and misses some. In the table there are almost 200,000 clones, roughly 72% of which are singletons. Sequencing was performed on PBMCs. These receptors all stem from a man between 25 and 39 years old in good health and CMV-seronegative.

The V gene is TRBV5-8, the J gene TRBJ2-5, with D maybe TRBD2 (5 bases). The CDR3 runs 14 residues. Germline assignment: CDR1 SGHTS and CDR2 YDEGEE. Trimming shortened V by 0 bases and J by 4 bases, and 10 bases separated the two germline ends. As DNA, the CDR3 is TGTGCCAGCAGCTTGGTTCCGGGGAGAGAGACCCAGTACTTC. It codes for CASSLVPGRETQYF.

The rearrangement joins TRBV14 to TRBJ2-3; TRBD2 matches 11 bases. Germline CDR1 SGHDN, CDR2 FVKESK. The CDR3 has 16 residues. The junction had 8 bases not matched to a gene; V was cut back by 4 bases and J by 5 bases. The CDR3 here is CASSRLAGGVGDTQYF. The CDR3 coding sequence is TGTGCCAGCAGCCGCCTAGCGGGAGGTGTGGGAGATACGCAGTATTTT.

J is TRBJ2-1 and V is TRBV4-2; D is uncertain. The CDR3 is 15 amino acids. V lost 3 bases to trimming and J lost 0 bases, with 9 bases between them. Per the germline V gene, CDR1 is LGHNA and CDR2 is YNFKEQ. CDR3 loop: CASSQEASSYNEQFF. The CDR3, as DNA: TGTGCCAGCAGCCAGGAAGCTAGCTCCTACAATGAGCAGTTCTTC.

For the CDR3, the DNA is TGTGCCAGCAGCCACCAGGGTAGCGAGCAGTACTTC. Amino acids: CASSHQGSEQYF. The chain couples TRBV7-6 to TRBJ2-7, with a weak D call TRBD1 (5 bases). CDR1 and CDR2 from the germline V gene are SGHVS and FNYEAQ. The length of the CDR3 is 12 residues. V gave up 5 bases and J gave up 6 bases, with 11 bases separating them.

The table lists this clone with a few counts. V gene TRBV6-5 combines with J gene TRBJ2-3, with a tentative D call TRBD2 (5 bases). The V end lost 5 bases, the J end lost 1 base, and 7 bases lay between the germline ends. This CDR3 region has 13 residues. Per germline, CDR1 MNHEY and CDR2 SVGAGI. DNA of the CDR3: TGTGCCAGCAGTAGGACTCGCACAGATACGCAGTATTTT. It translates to CASSRTRTDTQYF.

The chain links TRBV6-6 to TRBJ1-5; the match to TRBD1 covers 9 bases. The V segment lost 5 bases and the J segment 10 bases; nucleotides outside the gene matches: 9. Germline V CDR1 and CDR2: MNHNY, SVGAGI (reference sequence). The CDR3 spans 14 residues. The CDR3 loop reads CASSHPGQGRPQHF. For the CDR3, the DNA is TGTGCCAGCAGTCACCCGGGACAGGGTCGACCCCAGCATTTT.

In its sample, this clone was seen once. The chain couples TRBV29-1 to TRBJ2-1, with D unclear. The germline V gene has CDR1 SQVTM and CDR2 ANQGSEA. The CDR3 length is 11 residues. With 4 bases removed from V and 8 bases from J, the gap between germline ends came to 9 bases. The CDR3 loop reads CSVGHVDEQFF. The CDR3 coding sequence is TGCAGCGTTGGGCATGTGGATGAGCAGTTCTTC.

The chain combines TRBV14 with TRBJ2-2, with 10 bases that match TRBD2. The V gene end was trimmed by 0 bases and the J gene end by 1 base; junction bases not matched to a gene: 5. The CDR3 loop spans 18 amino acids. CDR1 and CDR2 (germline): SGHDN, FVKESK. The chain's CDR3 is CASSQEFGTSVNTGELFF. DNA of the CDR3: TGTGCCAGCAGCCAAGAATTCGGGACTAGCGTGAACACCGGGGAGCTGTTTTTT.

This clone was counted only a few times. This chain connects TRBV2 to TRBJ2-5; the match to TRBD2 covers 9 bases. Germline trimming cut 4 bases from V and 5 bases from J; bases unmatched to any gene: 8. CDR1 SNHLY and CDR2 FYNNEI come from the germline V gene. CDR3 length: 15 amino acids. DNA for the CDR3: TGTGCCAGCAGTGCCATAGCGGGAGCGGGTGAGACCCAGTACTTC. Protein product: CASSAIAGAGETQYF. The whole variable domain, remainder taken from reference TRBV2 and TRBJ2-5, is EPEVTQTPSHQVTQMGQEVILRCVPISNHLYFYWYRQILGQKVEFLVSFYNNEISEKSEIFDDQFSVERPDGSNFTLKIRSTKLEDSAMYFCASSAIAGAGETQYFGPGTRLLVL.

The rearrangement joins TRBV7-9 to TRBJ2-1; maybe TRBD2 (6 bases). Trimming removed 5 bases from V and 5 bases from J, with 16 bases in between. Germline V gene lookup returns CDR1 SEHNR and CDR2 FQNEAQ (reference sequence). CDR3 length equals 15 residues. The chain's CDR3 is CASSPRGDRHNEQFF. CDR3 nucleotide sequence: TGTGCCAGCAGCCCGCGGGGAGATAGGCACAATGAGCAGTTCTTC.

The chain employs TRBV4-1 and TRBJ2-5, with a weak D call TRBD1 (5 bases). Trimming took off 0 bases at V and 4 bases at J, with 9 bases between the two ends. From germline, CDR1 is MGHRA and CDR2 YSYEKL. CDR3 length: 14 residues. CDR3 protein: CASSQDGAGETQYF. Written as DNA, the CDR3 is TGCGCCAGCAGCCAAGATGGGGCAGGAGAGACCCAGTACTTC.

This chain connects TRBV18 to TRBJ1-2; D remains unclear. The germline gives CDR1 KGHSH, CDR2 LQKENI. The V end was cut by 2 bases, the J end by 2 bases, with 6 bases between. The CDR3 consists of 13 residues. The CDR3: CASSPMENYGYTF. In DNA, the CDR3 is TGTGCCAGCTCACCAATGGAGAACTATGGCTACACCTTC. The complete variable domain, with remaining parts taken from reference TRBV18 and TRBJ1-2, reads NAGVMQNPRHLVRRRGQEARLRCSPMKGHSHVYWYRQLPEEGLKFMVYLQKENIIDESGMPKERFSAEFPKEGPSILRIQQVVRGDSAAYFCASSPMENYGYTFGSGTRLTVV.

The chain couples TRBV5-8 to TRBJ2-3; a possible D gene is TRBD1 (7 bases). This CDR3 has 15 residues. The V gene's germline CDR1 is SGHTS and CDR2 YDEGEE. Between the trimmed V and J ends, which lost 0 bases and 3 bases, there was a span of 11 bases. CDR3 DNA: TGTGCCAGCAGCTTGGTGGCAGGGGGGACAGATACGCAGTATTTT. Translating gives CASSLVAGGTDTQYF.

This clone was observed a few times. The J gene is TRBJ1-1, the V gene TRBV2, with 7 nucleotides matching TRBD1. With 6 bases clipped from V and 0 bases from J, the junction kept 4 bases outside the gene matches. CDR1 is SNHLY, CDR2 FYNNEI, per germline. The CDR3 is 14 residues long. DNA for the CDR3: TGTGCCAGCAGGCCTGACAGGGTGAACACTGAAGCTTTCTTT. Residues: CASRPDRVNTEAFF.

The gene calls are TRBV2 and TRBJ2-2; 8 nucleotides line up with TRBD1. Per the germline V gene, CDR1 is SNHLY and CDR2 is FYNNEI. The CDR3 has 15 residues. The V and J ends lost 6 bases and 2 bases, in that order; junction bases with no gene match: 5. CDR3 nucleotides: TGTGCCAGCAGGGTCGACAGGGGAAACACCGGGGAGCTGTTTTTT. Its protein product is CASRVDRGNTGELFF. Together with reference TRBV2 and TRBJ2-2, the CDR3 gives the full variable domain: EPEVTQTPSHQVTQMGQEVILRCVPISNHLYFYWYRQILGQKVEFLVSFYNNEISEKSEIFDDQFSVERPDGSNFTLKIRSTKLEDSAMYFCASRVDRGNTGELFFGEGSRLTVL.

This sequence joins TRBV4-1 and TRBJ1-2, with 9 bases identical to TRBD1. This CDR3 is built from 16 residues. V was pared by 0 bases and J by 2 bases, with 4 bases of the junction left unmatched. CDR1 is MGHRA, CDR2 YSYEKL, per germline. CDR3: CASSQEGTGKNYGYTF. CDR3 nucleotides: TGCGCCAGCAGCCAAGAAGGGACAGGGAAGAACTATGGCTACACCTTC.

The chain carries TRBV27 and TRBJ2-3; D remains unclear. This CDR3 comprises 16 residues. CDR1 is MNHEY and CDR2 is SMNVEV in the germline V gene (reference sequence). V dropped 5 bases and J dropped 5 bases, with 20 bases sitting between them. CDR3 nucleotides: TGTGCCAGCAGTCCGCGACTCGCCGCACCTCTAGATACGCAGTATTTT. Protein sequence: CASSPRLAAPLDTQYF.